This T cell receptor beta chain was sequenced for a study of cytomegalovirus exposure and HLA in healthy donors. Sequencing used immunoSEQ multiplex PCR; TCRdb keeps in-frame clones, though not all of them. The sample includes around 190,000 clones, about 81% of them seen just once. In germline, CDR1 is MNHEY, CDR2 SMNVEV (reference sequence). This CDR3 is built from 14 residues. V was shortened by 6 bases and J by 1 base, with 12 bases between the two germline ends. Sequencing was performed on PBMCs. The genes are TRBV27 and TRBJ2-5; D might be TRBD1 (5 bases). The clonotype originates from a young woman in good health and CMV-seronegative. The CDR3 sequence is CASSLGATQETQYF. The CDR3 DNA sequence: TGTGCCAGCAGCTTAGGGGCGACCCAAGAGACCCAGTACTTC.